The rows below give T cell receptor beta chains drawn from one sample of a study of blood T cell repertoires in COVID-19. This table comes from immunoSEQ multiplex PCR, and its TCRdb copy is limited to in-frame clones, with some not included. This sample yields approximately 200,000 clones, of which approximately 84% are seen a single time; 2% to 2.5% belongs to the top ten. The sample consisted of peripheral blood. Receptors were obtained from a woman aged 55-70 years with acute or convalescent COVID-19. Both conserved end residues are part of each CDR3. The D gene is left open where the match is weak. Clone sizes are given selectively: once, few, many, or a class where the clone is expanded.

clone_size | d_call | j_call | v_call | cdr3_aa | cdr3_nt
. | . | TRBJ1-1 | TRBV5-1 | CASSRQENTEAFF | TGCGCCAGCAGCAGACAGGAGAACACTGAAGCTTTCTTT
. | . | TRBJ1-4 | TRBV27 | CASSSRNEKLFF | TGTGCCAGCAGTTCCCGTAATGAAAAACTGTTTTTT
. | . | TRBJ1-2 | TRBV6-5 | CASSRAGVDGYTF | TGTGCCAGCAGTAGGGCAGGGGTTGATGGCTACACCTTC
few | TRBD1 | TRBJ1-1 | TRBV28 | CASSLSDRDPFF | TGTGCCAGCAGTTTATCCGACAGGGACCCTTTCTTT
. | TRBD1 | TRBJ1-2 | TRBV27 | CASSANRGLGGYTF | TGTGCCAGCAGTGCTAACAGGGGGCTAGGTGGCTACACCTTC
. | . | TRBJ2-7 | TRBV2 | CASRGPAYEQYF | TGTGCCAGCAGGGGGCCAGCCTACGAGCAGTACTTC
. | TRBD1 | TRBJ1-1 | TRBV29-1 | CSVRDRGTRGTEAFF | TGCAGCGTCCGGGACAGGGGGACGAGGGGCACTGAAGCTTTCTTT
few | . | TRBJ1-3 | TRBV30 | CAWSVQEGLAGNTIYF | TGTGCCTGGAGTGTTCAGGAGGGACTAGCGGGAAACACCATATATTTT
. | . | TRBJ2-6 | TRBV9 | CASSVEIGGTFSGANVLTF | TGTGCCAGCAGCGTAGAGATCGGAGGGACCTTCTCTGGGGCCAACGTCCTGACTTTC
. | TRBD2 | TRBJ2-3 | TRBV7-2 | CASSPGLAGGTDTQYF | TGTGCCAGCAGCCCAGGACTAGCGGGGGGCACAGATACGCAGTATTTT
. | . | TRBJ1-1 | TRBV6-5 | CASRVTANTEAFF | TGTGCCAGCAGAGTAACAGCGAACACTGAAGCTTTCTTT
. | TRBD1 | TRBJ2-3 | TRBV12-3/TRBV12-4 | CASSLDRGDTQYF | TGTGCCAGCAGTTTAGACAGGGGGGATACGCAGTATTTT
few | TRBD1 | TRBJ2-1 | TRBV27 | CASSLSLGQAFDNEQFF | TGTGCCAGCAGTTTATCTCTGGGACAGGCTTTTGACAATGAGCAGTTCTTC
few | . | TRBJ1-4 | TRBV12-3/TRBV12-4 | CASSSGVEKLFF | TGTGCCAGCAGTTCCGGGGTTGAAAAACTGTTTTTT
. | TRBD1 | TRBJ1-4 | TRBV4-1 | CASSQGPGQGPEKLFF | TGCGCCAGCAGCCAAGGGCCGGGACAGGGCCCAGAAAAACTGTTTTTT
few | TRBD1 | TRBJ2-2 | TRBV4-1 | CASSQQQGAANTGELFF | TGCGCCAGCAGCCAGCAACAGGGGGCAGCCAACACCGGGGAGCTGTTTTTT
. | TRBD2 | TRBJ2-7 | TRBV4-2 | CASSQGRGAYEQYF | TGTGCCAGCAGCCAAGGGCGGGGGGCCTACGAGCAGTACTTC
. | . | TRBJ1-1 | TRBV29-1 | CSVEEGPEAFF | TGCAGCGTTGAAGAGGGGCCTGAAGCTTTCTTT
. | . | TRBJ1-4 | TRBV6-6 | CASSFGGVDEKLFF | TGTGCCAGCAGTTTTGGAGGGGTGGATGAAAAACTGTTTTTT
. | . | TRBJ1-2 | TRBV10-3 | CAISDDAGNYGYTF | TGTGCCATCAGTGACGACGCGGGTAACTATGGCTACACCTTC
. | . | TRBJ2-4 | TRBV11-2 | CASSPRGSKNIQYF | TGTGCCAGCAGCCCTAGGGGGTCCAAAAACATTCAGTACTTC
. | . | TRBJ1-2 | TRBV30 | CAWSLGGGYTF | TGTGCCTGGAGTTTAGGCGGTGGCTACACCTTC
once | . | TRBJ2-5 | TRBV9 | CASNRGGPTETQYF | TGTGCCAGCAACAGGGGGGGGCCTACGGAGACCCAGTACTTC
. | . | TRBJ2-7 | TRBV6-5 | CASTRGSSYEQYF | TGTGCCAGCACCCGAGGGTCCTCCTACGAGCAGTACTTC
. | TRBD2 | TRBJ2-1 | TRBV4-1 | CASAGLAGFSEQFF | TGCGCCAGTGCGGGCCTAGCGGGGTTCAGTGAGCAGTTCTTC
. | TRBD1 | TRBJ1-1 | TRBV7-9 | CASSLAGQLSNTEAFF | TGTGCCAGCAGCTTAGCGGGACAGCTCTCGAACACTGAAGCTTTCTTT
. | . | TRBJ2-1 | TRBV5-4 | CASRNVPSPESYNEQFF | TGTGCCAGCAGGAATGTCCCTAGCCCGGAGTCCTACAATGAGCAGTTCTTC
. | TRBD1 | TRBJ1-2 | TRBV4-2 | CASSRQGQENYGYTF | TGTGCCAGCAGCCGACAGGGACAGGAGAACTATGGCTACACCTTC
. | . | TRBJ1-1 | TRBV6-6 | CASSYSLSLNTEAFF | TGTGCCAGCAGTTACTCCTTGAGTTTGAACACTGAAGCTTTCTTT
. | . | TRBJ2-7 | TRBV5-1 | CASSIGGNPSYEQYF | TGCGCCAGCAGTATAGGGGGTAACCCCTCCTACGAGCAGTACTTC
. | . | TRBJ1-3 | TRBV4-2 | CASSQTALGSGNTIYF | TGTGCCAGCAGCCAGACAGCTCTGGGCTCTGGAAACACCATATATTTT
. | . | TRBJ1-2 | TRBV18 | CASSKSGESVYGYTF | TGTGCCAGCTCAAAGAGCGGAGAATCTGTATATGGCTACACCTTC
. | . | TRBJ1-5 | TRBV18 | CASSPASSNQPQHF | TGTGCCAGCTCACCGGCCAGTAGCAATCAGCCCCAGCATTTT
. | TRBD1 | TRBJ2-7 | TRBV2 | CASRVTGVGEQYF | TGTGCCAGCAGGGTTACAGGGGTCGGCGAGCAGTACTTC
. | . | TRBJ2-5 | TRBV5-4 | CASSRDQSGGETQYF | TGTGCCAGCAGCAGGGACCAATCAGGGGGGGAGACCCAGTACTTC
once | TRBD1 | TRBJ1-5 | TRBV7-3 | CASSLVGDSYQPQHF | TGTGCCAGCAGTTTAGTGGGGGACAGTTATCAGCCCCAGCATTTT
. | . | TRBJ2-7 | TRBV2 | CASSPPPCEQYF | TGTGCCAGCAGTCCCCCCCCCTGCGAGCAGTACTTC
. | TRBD1 | TRBJ2-7 | TRBV27 | CASSLQGAFPYEQYF | TGTGCCAGCAGCCTACAGGGGGCTTTCCCGTACGAGCAGTACTTC
once | TRBD1 | TRBJ1-2 | TRBV9 | CASSDRGTTYGYTF | TGTGCCAGCAGTGACAGGGGGACCACCTATGGCTACACCTTC
. | . | TRBJ1-6 | TRBV2 | CASIFKGSNSPLHF | TGTGCCAGCATCTTTAAGGGGTCGAATTCACCCCTCCACTTT
. | . | TRBJ1-1 | TRBV6-2/TRBV6-3 | CASGSYRGTEAFF | TGTGCCAGCGGTTCCTACAGAGGGACTGAAGCTTTCTTT
. | . | TRBJ2-2 | TRBV18 | CASSPLPGVPGELFF | TGTGCCAGCTCACCATTACCAGGGGTGCCCGGGGAGCTGTTTTTT
few | TRBD2 | TRBJ2-1 | TRBV7-8 | CASRGRLAGYNEQFF | TGTGCCAGCAGGGGGAGGCTAGCGGGCTACAATGAGCAGTTCTTC
once | . | TRBJ1-2 | TRBV6-2/TRBV6-3 | CASSLGGGLGYGYTF | TGTGCCAGCAGTCTAGGCGGGGGTCTAGGCTATGGCTACACCTTC
. | . | TRBJ1-4 | TRBV5-4 | CASSLQAQGNEKLFF | TGTGCCAGCAGCCTTCAAGCACAGGGTAATGAAAAACTGTTTTTT
few | TRBD1 | TRBJ1-5 | TRBV6-1 | CASSEGTGGNQPQHF | TGTGCCAGCAGTGAAGGGACAGGGGGCAATCAGCCCCAGCATTTT
. | . | TRBJ2-7 | TRBV11-2 | CASSLDRSPAVGNEQYF | TGTGCCAGCAGCTTAGATAGGAGCCCTGCTGTCGGGAACGAGCAGTACTTC
. | . | TRBJ1-6 | TRBV6-6 | CASSYSEGNSPLHF | TGTGCCAGCAGTTACTCGGAGGGTAATTCACCCCTCCACTTT
. | TRBD2 | TRBJ2-1 | TRBV20-1 | CSASSSGGPLSPPHEQFF | TGCAGTGCTAGTTCTAGCGGGGGGCCGCTTTCCCCCCCCCATGAGCAGTTCTTC
. | TRBD1 | TRBJ2-5 | TRBV5-1 | CASSLQGALQETQYF | TGCGCCAGCAGCCTACAGGGGGCACTTCAAGAGACCCAGTACTTC
once | TRBD1 | TRBJ1-2 | TRBV6-5 | CASTAGQGDGYTF | TGTGCCAGCACTGCGGGACAGGGTGATGGCTACACCTTC
. | TRBD1 | TRBJ1-6 | TRBV10-3 | CAISERGLTNSPLHF | TGTGCCATCAGTGAGAGGGGGCTCACTAATTCACCCCTCCACTTT
. | TRBD2 | TRBJ2-7 | TRBV9 | CASSVGSSGGSEQYF | TGTGCCAGCAGCGTAGGCTCTAGCGGGGGAAGCGAGCAGTACTTC
few | TRBD1 | TRBJ1-5 | TRBV30 | CAWSGGQGIGISNQPQHF | TGTGCCTGGAGTGGGGGACAGGGGATTGGGATTAGCAATCAGCCCCAGCATTTT
once | . | TRBJ1-1 | TRBV7-7 | CASSLGETGEAFF | TGTGCTAGCAGCTTAGGGGAGACAGGTGAAGCTTTCTTT
. | TRBD2 | TRBJ2-5 | TRBV9 | CASSVRGGSWEETQYF | TGTGCCAGCAGCGTTCGCGGGGGGAGTTGGGAAGAGACCCAGTACTTC
. | . | TRBJ2-4 | TRBV4-1 | CASSLEGGDLNIQYF | TGCGCCAGCAGCTTGGAGGGGGGGGACTTAAACATTCAGTACTTC
. | TRBD1 | TRBJ1-5 | TRBV19 | CASSIKTTGISSNQPQHF | TGTGCCAGTAGTATAAAGACGACAGGGATTAGCAGCAATCAGCCCCAGCATTTT
. | . | TRBJ2-7 | TRBV11-2 | CASSGRDLGLIF | TGTGCCAGCAGCGGCCGGGACTTGGGGCTTATCTTC